This T cell receptor (beta chain) was retrieved from a study of CXCR3-negative and CXCR3-positive naive CD8 T cells (dated by TCRdb to about 2019). For context, the study as a whole: In total, 130 million to 150 million TRB reads were obtained, or roughly 1.5 +/- 0.3 million reads per library. Diversity and physicochemical repertoire analyses were performed on 11 donors pooled from two independent experiments. Naive subsets from a handful of donors and memory cells from 3 donors were included in the TRBV-TRBJ cluster analysis. Study-wide conclusions, independent of this receptor: Within the same donor, TRBV-TRBJ usage looked similar between naive CXCR3-negative and CXCR3-positive cells, but memory cells had distinct patterns. Because surface CD5, which has been linked to self-reactivity in mice, was comparable between naive subsets, TCR interaction strength was also inferred from TRB CDR3 physicochemical properties. Both naive subsets had comparably high repertoire diversity, while memory CD8+ T cells had much lower repertoire diversity. Because CXCR3 expression was partially decreased after cryopreservation, freshly isolated PBMCs were used for most assays. TRB CDR3s from CXCR3-positive naive cells showed higher hydrophobicity (lower Kidera factor 4), lower energy, and higher strength and volume indices than CXCR3-negative naive cells.

Each CD8+ T cell subset was flow-sorted in triplicate, with fewer than 350,000 cells per subset placed directly into RLT lysis buffer. Naive CD8+ T cells were defined stringently as CD45RO-CCR7+CD27+CD95- to exclude memory contaminants. Standard density gradient centrifugation was used to isolate peripheral blood mononuclear cells from buffy coats. A FACSAria III was used to flow-sort naive CD8+ T cells into CXCR3-negative and CXCR3-positive populations. An RNeasy Mini Kit was used to extract total RNA from the sorted cells. This sample was sequenced with a NextSeq 550. The Human TCR Profiling Kit (MiLaboratory) was used to make UMI-labeled 5' RACE TRB cDNA libraries. cDNA synthesis used the entire amount of extracted RNA, and PCR amplification then used the entire amount of cDNA produced. Libraries were prepared in parallel with an identical number of PCR cycles. In the source study's methods: About 50,000 +/- 10,000 unique UMI-labeled TRB cDNA molecules per library were extracted with MIGEC and MiXCR, with at least two reads per UMI required. On average, around 40,000 +/- 10,000 functional in-frame TRB CDR3 nucleotide clonotypes lacking stop codons were found per library. After each sample was downsampled to 5000 UMI-labeled TRB molecules, VDJtools was used to calculate diversity metrics such as normalized Shannon-Wiener and Chao1. VDJtools computed clonotype-size-weighted physicochemical properties of the central five CDR3 residues: interaction energy, strength, volume and Kidera factor 4. Reprocessed by TCRdb, the reads give a single entry per CDR3 protein sequence, without DNA. In this record, the V and J calls reflect TCRdb's handling and not the investigators' own analysis. The sample's table lists a count of tens of thousands of distinct CDR3 sequences. The leading ten clones occupy approximately 0.58% of the sample.

Taken from cysteine to phenylalanine, the CDR3 has 17 residues. No DNA appears here. With regard to this clonotype: Its recognized antigen is unknown.

This TCR was recovered from a human donor in good health. Some clones in this sample may be carry-over from other donors' samples. The chain is encoded by TRBV12-3 or TRBV12-4 joined to TRBJ2-1; TCRdb's D gene call, TRBD2, goes unchecked for lack of DNA. Material: naive CXCR3+ CD8+ T cells from blood. The meaning of the sample's cell subset or site label: CD45RO-CCR7+CD27+CD95- naive CD8+ T cells expressing CXCR3 (TNR3+). CDR3 loop: CASTSQPRGGLYNEQFF.